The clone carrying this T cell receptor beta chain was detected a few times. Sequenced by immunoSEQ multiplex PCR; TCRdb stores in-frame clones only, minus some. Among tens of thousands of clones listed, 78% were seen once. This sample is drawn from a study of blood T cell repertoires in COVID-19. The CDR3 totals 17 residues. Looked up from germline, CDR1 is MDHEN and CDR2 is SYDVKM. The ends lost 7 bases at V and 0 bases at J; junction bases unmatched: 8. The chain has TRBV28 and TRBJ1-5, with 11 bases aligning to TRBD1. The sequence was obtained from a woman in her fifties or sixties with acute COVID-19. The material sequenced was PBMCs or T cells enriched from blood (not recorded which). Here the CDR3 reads CASTTGTGGYSNQPQHF. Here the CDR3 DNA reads TGTGCCAGCACCACCGGGACAGGGGGGTATAGCAATCAGCCCCAGCATTTT.